This record concerns one TCR beta chain sequence. Its target is not known. Unsorted PBMC contributed 250 to 300 ng DNA, roughly 30,000 T cell genomes, to each replicate PCR. Only in-frame clones appear in the TCRdb table, and some are missing; sequencing was by immunoSEQ multiplex PCR. The repertoire holds about 490,000 clones, with around 80% as singletons. These data are taken from a study of shared clonotypes between healthy human individuals. This CDR3 has 12 amino acids. Trimming pared 6 bases from V and 7 bases from J, leaving 12 bases between. Germline V gives CDR1 MDHEN, CDR2 SYDVKM. General study findings and limits: Sampling covered blood only; tissue repertoires likely differ.

The sample comprised PBMCs. The V gene is TRBV28, the J gene TRBJ1-1, with D uncertain. The clonotype comes from a woman aged 40 to 55 in good health. Some clones in this sample may be carry-over from other donors' samples. Written as DNA, the CDR3 is TGTGCCAGCAGATTAGCCGAAGTTGAAGCTTTCTTT. Translation: CASRLAEVEAFF.